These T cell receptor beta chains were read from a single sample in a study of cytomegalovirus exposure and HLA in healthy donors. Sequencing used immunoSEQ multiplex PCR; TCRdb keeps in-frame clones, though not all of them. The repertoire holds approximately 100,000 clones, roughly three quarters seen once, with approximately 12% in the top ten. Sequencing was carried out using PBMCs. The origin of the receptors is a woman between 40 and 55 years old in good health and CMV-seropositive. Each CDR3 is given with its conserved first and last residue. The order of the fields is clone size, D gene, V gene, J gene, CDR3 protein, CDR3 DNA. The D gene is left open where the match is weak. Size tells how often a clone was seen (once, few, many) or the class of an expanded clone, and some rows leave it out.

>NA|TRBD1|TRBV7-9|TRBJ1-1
CASRWQGAATEAFF
TGTGCCAGCAGGTGGCAGGGGGCTGCCACTGAAGCTTTCTTT
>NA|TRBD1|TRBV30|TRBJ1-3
CAWSETGSTRNTIYF
TGTGCCTGGAGCGAGACAGGGAGCACTAGAAACACCATATATTTT
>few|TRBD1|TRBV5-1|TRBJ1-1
CASSWVDRDTEAFF
TGCGCCAGCAGCTGGGTCGACAGGGACACTGAAGCTTTCTTT
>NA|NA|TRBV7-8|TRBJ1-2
CASSLVGTKNYGYTF
TGTGCCAGCAGCTTAGTAGGGACAAAAAACTATGGCTACACCTTC
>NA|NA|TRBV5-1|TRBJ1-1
CASSLGGVPGTEAFF
TGCGCCAGCAGCTTAGGAGGAGTCCCGGGCACTGAAGCTTTCTTT
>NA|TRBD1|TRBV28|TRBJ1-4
CASSSGQGGGEKLFF
TGTGCCAGCAGTTCGGGACAGGGAGGCGGGGAAAAACTGTTTTTT
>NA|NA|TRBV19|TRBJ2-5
CASSIESRAYETQYF
TGTGCCAGTAGTATAGAATCCAGGGCCTATGAGACCCAGTACTTC
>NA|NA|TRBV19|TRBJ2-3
CASSINAPGTQYF
TGTGCCAGTAGTATAAATGCCCCCGGTACGCAGTATTTT
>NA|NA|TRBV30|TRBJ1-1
CAWSPGDPVKIF
TGTGCCTGGAGTCCAGGGGACCCCGTGAAGATCTTT
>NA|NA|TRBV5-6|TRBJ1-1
CASSLNQLGRAFF
TGTGCCAGCAGCTTGAATCAGCTGGGGCGAGCTTTCTTT
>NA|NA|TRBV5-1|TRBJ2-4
CASSLTGFGDLRNIQYF
TGCGCCAGCAGCTTGACAGGGTTTGGGGACCTGAGAAACATTCAGTACTTC
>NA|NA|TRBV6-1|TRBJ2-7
CASSDILSRRRLYEQYF
TGTGCCAGCAGTGATATCTTAAGTCGACGGAGACTCTACGAGCAGTACTTC
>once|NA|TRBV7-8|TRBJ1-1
CASRPQIAGAEAFF
TGTGCCAGCAGACCCCAGATAGCCGGCGCTGAAGCTTTCTTT
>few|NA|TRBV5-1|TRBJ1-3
CASRDGVGNTIYF
TGCGCCAGCAGAGACGGGGTTGGAAACACCATATATTTT
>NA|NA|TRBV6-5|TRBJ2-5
CASRTDGETQYF
TGTGCCAGCAGAACCGACGGGGAGACCCAGTACTTC
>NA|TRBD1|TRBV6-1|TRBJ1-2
CASSDMGQGGYTF
TGTGCCAGCAGTGATATGGGACAGGGTGGCTACACCTTC
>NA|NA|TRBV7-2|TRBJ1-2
CASSLPPGNYGYTF
TGTGCCAGCAGCTTACCTCCGGGTAACTATGGCTACACCTTC
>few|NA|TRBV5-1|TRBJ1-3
CASSSSPPSNTIYF
TGCGCCAGCAGCTCCTCTCCCCCGAGCAACACCATATATTTT
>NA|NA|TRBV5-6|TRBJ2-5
CASSLAQHQETQYF
TGTGCCAGCAGCCTGGCACAGCACCAAGAGACCCAGTACTTC
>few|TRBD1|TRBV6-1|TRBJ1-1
CASIPEGGYTEAFF
TGTGCCAGCATCCCCGAAGGGGGCTACACTGAAGCTTTCTTT
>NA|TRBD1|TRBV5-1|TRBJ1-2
CASSLRQGSNYGYTF
TGCGCCAGCAGCCTCCGACAGGGAAGCAACTATGGCTACACCTTC
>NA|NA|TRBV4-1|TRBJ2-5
CASSQDGRRETQYF
TGCGCCAGCAGCCAAGATGGAAGGCGGGAGACCCAGTACTTC
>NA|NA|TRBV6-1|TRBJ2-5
CASSDLSSEGRETQYF
TGTGCCAGCAGTGACCTCTCCTCGGAGGGGAGAGAGACCCAGTACTTC
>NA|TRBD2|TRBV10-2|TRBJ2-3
CASSGTSGGAIGTQYF
TGCGCCAGCAGTGGGACTAGCGGGGGGGCAATTGGGACGCAGTATTTT
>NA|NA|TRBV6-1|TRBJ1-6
CASSFFGSDNIALHF
TGTGCCAGCAGTTTTTTTGGGAGCGACAATATAGCCCTCCACTTT
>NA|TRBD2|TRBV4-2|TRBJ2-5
CASSPGEGGGGRETQYF
TGTGCCAGCAGCCCCGGGGAGGGAGGCGGGGGGCGAGAGACCCAGTACTTC
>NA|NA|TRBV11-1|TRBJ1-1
CASSFDRNTEAFF
TGTGCCAGCAGCTTTGATAGGAACACTGAAGCTTTCTTT
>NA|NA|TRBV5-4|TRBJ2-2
CASSSTGNTGELFF
TGTGCCAGCAGCTCAACAGGGAACACCGGGGAGCTGTTTTTT
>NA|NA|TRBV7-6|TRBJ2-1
CASSPLGSSYNEQFF
TGTGCCAGCAGCCCTCTCGGGAGCTCCTACAATGAGCAGTTCTTC
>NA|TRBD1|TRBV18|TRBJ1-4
CASSEMTGVEEKLFF
TGTGCCAGCTCAGAAATGACAGGGGTGGAGGAAAAACTGTTTTTT
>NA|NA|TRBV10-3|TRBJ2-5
CAISGTSQETQYF
TGTGCCATCAGCGGGACATCGCAAGAGACCCAGTACTTC
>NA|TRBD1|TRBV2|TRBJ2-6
CANNRDRVLPGANVLTF
TGTGCCAACAACCGGGACAGGGTCTTACCTGGGGCCAACGTCCTGACTTTC
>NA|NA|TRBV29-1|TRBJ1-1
CSVERKLLNTEAFF
TGCAGCGTTGAGAGGAAGCTGTTGAACACTGAAGCTTTCTTT
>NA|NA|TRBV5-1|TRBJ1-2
CASSLAGRSGYTF
TGCGCCAGCAGCTTGGCCGGGAGATCGGGCTACACCTTC
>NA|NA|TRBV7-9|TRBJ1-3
CASSNQGSGNTIYF
TGTGCCAGCAGCAACCAGGGCTCTGGAAACACCATATATTTT
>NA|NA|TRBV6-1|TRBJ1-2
CASRLQARSNYGYTF
TGTGCCAGCCGCTTGCAGGCGCGATCTAACTATGGCTACACCTTC
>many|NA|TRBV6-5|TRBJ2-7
CASSYSSSRAYEQYF
TGTGCCAGCAGTTACTCGTCTTCCAGGGCCTACGAGCAGTACTTC
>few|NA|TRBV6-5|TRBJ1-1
CASSLGQNTEAFF
TGTGCCAGCAGCCTCGGACAGAACACTGAAGCTTTCTTT
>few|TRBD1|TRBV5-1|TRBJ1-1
CASQQGASGTEAFF
TGCGCCAGCCAACAGGGGGCCTCCGGCACTGAAGCTTTCTTT
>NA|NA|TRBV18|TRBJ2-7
CASSVGQGIWEQYF
TGTGCCAGCTCAGTAGGGCAGGGGATTTGGGAGCAGTACTTC
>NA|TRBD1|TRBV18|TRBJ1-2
CASSPSLTGSYGYTF
TGTGCCAGCTCACCTTCCCTGACAGGGAGCTATGGCTACACCTTC
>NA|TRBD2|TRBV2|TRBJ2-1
CASREGGTSYNEQFF
TGTGCCAGCAGAGAAGGGGGGACTAGTTACAATGAGCAGTTCTTC
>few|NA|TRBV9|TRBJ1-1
CASSVDTGNTEAFF
TGTGCCAGCAGCGTAGATACAGGGAACACTGAAGCTTTCTTT
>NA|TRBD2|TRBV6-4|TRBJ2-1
CASSDSLAGDREQFF
TGTGCCAGCAGTGACTCCCTAGCGGGGGATCGCGAGCAGTTCTTC
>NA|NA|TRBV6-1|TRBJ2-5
CASSEAPLQETQYF
TGTGCCAGCAGTGAAGCGCCACTCCAAGAGACCCAGTACTTC
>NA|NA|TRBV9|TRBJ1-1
CASSVQGIGNTEAFF
TGTGCCAGCAGCGTTCAGGGGATTGGGAACACTGAAGCTTTCTTT
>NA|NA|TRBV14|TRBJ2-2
CASSQLLNTGELFF
TGTGCCAGCAGCCAACTTCTTAACACCGGGGAGCTGTTTTTT
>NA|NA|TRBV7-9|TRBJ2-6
CASSLPTGANVLTF
TGTGCCAGCAGCTTACCCACTGGGGCCAACGTCCTGACTTTC